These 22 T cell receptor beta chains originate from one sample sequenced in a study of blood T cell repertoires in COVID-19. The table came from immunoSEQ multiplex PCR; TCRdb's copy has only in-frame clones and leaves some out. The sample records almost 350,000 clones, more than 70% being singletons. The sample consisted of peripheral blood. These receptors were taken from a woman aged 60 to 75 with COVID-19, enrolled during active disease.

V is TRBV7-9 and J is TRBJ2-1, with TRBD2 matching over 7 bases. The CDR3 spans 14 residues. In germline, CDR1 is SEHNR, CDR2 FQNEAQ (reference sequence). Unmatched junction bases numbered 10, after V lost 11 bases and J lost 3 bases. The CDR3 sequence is CAWGPGGIYNEQFF. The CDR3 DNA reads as TGTGCCTGGGGCCCCGGGGGGATCTACAATGAGCAGTTCTTC.

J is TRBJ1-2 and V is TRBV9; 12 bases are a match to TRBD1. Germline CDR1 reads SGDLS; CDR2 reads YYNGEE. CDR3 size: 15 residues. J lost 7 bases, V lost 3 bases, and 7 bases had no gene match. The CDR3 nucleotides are TGTGCCAGCAGCGCCGTGGGACAGGGGGCGGGTGGCTACACCTTC. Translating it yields CASSAVGQGAGGYTF.

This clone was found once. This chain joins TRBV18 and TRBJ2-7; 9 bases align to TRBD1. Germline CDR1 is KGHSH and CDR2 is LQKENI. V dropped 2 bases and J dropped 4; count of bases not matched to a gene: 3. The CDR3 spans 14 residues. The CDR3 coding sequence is TGTGCCAGCTCACCAGCGACAGGGGGTTACGAGCAGTACTTC. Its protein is CASSPATGGYEQYF. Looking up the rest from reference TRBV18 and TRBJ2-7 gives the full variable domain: NAGVMQNPRHLVRRRGQEARLRCSPMKGHSHVYWYRQLPEEGLKFMVYLQKENIIDESGMPKERFSAEFPKEGPSILRIQQVVRGDSAAYFCASSPATGGYEQYFGPGTRLTVT.

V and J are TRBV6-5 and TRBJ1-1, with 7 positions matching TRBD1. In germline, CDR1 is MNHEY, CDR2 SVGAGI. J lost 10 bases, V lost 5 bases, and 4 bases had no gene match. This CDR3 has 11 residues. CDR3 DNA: TGTGCCAGCAGTCACCAGGGGGGAGCTTTCTTT. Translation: CASSHQGGAFF.

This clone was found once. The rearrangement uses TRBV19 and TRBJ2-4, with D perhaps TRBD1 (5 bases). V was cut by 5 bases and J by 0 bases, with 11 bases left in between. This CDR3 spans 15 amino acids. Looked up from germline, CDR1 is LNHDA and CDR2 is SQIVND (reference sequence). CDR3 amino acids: CASSDSYLAKNIQYF. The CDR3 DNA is TGTGCCAGTAGTGACAGCTACCTAGCCAAAAACATTCAGTACTTC.

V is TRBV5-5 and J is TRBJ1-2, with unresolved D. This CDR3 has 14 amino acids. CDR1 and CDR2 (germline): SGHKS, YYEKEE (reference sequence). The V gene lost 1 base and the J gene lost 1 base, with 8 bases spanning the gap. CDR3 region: CASSLPTDNYGYTF. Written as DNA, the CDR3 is TGTGCCAGCAGCTTGCCAACAGATAACTATGGCTACACCTTC. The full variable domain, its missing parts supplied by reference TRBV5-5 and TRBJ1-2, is DAGVTQSPTHLIKTRGQQVTLRCSPISGHKSVSWYQQVLGQGPQFIFQYYEKEERGRGNFPDRFSARQFPNYSSELNVNALLLGDSALYLCASSLPTDNYGYTFGSGTRLTVV.

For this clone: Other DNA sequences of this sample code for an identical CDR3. CDR3 in amino acids: CASSLGQGGTEAFF. The CDR3 nucleotides are TGTGCCAGCAGCCTAGGACAGGGCGGCACTGAAGCTTTCTTT. The rearrangement links TRBV5-6 to TRBJ1-1, with 8 positions matching TRBD1. This CDR3 region has 14 residues. Germline lookup yields CDR1 SGHDT and CDR2 YYEEEE. J was trimmed by 4 bases and V by 4 bases; bases with no gene match: 6.

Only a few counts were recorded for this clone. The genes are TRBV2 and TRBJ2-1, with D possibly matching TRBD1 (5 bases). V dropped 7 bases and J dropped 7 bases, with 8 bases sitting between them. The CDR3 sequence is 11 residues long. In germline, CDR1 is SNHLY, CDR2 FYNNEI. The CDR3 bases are TGTGCCAGCACAGGGTCTAATGAGCAGTTCTTC. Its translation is CASTGSNEQFF.

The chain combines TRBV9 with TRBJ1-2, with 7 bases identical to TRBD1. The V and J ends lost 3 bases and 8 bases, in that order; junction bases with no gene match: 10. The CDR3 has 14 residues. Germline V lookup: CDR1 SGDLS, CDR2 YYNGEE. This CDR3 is CASSEPGTARGYTF. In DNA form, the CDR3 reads TGTGCCAGCAGCGAACCCGGGACAGCTAGGGGCTACACCTTC.

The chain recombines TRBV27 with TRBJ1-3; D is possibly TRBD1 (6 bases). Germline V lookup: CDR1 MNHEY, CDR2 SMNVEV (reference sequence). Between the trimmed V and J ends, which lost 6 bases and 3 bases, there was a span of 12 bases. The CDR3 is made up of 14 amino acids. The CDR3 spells CASRGGASGNTIYF. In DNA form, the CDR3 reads TGTGCCAGCAGAGGGGGGGCGAGTGGAAACACCATATATTTT.

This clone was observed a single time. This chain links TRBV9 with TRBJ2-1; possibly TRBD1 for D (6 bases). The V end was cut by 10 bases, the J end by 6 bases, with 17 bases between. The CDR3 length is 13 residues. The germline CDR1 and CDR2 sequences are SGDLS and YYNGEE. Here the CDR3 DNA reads TGTGCCCCCACAGGGATTGTGATCAATGAGCAGTTCTTC. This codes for CAPTGIVINEQFF.

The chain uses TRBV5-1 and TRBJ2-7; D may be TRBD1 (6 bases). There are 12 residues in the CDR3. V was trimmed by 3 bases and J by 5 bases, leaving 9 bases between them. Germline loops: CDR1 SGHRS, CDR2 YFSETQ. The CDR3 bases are TGCGCCAGCAGCTCGGACAGCCACGAGCAGTACTTC. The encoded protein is CASSSDSHEQYF. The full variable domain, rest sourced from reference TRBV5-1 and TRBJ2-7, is KAGVTQTPRYLIKTRGQQVTLSCSPISGHRSVSWYQQTPGQGLQFLFEYFSETQRNKGNFPGRFSGRQFSNSRSEMNVSTLELGDSALYLCASSSDSHEQYFGPGTRLTVT.

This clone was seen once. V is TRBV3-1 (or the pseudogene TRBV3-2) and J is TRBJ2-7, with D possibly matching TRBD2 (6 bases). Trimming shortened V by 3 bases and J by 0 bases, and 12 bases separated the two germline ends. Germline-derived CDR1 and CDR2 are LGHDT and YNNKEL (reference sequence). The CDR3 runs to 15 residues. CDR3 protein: CASSHWGGASYEQYF. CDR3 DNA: TGTGCCAGCAGCCACTGGGGCGGGGCCTCCTACGAGCAGTACTTC.

The CDR3 protein is CASSVAWGEGYTF. CDR3 in DNA: TGTGCCAGCAGCGTAGCATGGGGCGAGGGCTACACCTTC. The gene calls are TRBV9 and TRBJ1-2; possibly TRBD1 for D (5 bases). V lost 0 bases to trimming and J lost 8 bases, with 11 bases between them. This CDR3 has 13 residues. Per the germline V gene, CDR1 is SGDLS and CDR2 is YYNGEE. Full variable domain (rest looked up from reference TRBV9 and TRBJ1-2): DSGVTQTPKHLITATGQRVTLRCSPRSGDLSVYWYQQSLDQGLQFLIQYYNGEERAKGNILERFSAQQFPDLHSELNLSSLELGDSALYFCASSVAWGEGYTFGSGTRLTVV.

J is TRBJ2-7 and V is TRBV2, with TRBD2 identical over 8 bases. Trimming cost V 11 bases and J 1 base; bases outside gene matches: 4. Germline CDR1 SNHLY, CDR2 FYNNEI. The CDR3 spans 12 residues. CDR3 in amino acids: CASRGGSYEQYF. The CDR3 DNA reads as TGTGCCTCGCGCGGGGGGTCCTACGAGCAGTACTTC.

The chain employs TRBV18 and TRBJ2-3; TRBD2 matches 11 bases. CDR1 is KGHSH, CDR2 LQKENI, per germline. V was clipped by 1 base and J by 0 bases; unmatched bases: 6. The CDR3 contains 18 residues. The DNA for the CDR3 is TGTGCCAGCTCACCACTAGCGGGGGGGACACAGAGCACAGATACGCAGTATTTT. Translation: CASSPLAGGTQSTDTQYF.

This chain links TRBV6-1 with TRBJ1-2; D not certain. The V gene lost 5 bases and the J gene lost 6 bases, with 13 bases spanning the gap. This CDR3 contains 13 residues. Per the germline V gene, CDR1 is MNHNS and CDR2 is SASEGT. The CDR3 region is CASSSREADGYTF. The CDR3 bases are TGTGCCAGCAGTTCCCGGGAGGCCGATGGCTACACCTTC.

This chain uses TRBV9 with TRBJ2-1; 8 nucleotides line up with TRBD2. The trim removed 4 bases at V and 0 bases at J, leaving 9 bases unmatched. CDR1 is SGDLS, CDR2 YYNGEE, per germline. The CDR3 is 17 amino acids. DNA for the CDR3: TGTGCCAGCAGCACCAGGACTAGCCGACACTCCTACAATGAGCAGTTCTTC. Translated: CASSTRTSRHSYNEQFF.

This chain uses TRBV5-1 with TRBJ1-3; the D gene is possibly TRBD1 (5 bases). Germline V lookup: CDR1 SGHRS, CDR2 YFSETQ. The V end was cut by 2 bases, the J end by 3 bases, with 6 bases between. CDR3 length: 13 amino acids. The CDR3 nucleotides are TGCGCCAGCAGCTTCGACAGTGGAAACACCATATATTTT. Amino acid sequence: CASSFDSGNTIYF.

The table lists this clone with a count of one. The CDR3 DNA follows: TGTGCCAGCAGCCCCGGAGTGGCGAATGAAAAACTGTTTTTT. It encodes CASSPGVANEKLFF. The chain has TRBV14 and TRBJ1-4, with D uncertain. The CDR3 consists of 14 residues. Trimming cost V 4 bases and J 5 bases, with 11 bases left between them. In germline, CDR1 is SGHDN, CDR2 FVKESK.

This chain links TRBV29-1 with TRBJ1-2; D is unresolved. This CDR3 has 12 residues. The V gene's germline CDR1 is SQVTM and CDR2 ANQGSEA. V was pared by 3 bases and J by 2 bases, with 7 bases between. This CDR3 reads CSVEGENYGYTF. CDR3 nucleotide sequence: TGCAGCGTTGAGGGAGAGAACTATGGCTACACCTTC.

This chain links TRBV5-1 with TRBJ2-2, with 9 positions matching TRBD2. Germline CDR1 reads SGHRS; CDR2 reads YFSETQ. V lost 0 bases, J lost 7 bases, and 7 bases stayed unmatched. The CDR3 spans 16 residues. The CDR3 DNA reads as TGCGCCAGCAGCTTGGTCCCTAGCGGGGCTGGCGGGGAGCTGTTTTTT. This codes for CASSLVPSGAGGELFF.